The clone carrying this T cell receptor (beta chain) was seen many times. The target antigen is unknown. The sample is drawn from a study of T cells in Graves' hyperthyroidism and ophthalmopathy. Study-level findings and limits: Blood also showed most of the thyroid clonotypes that were expanded above 0.001.

This CDR3 has 13 amino acids. CDR1 and CDR2 (germline): GTSNPN, SVGIG (reference sequence). J was trimmed by 5 bases and V by 2 bases; bases with no gene match: 2. The TCR beta CDR3 regions underwent amplification using RNA transcripts as the source. Researchers ran a first-round RT-PCR on the TCR CDR3 using the HTBI primer set. TCRdb fed the multiplex PCR reads into MiXCR, producing one record per CDR3 protein. The data hold 550,000 to 600,000 distinct CDR3 sequences, with 13% to 15% observed a single time. Reasons for excluding patients were uncontrolled infection, other autoimmune disease, pregnancy or lactation. Diagnostic assessment was based on clinical symptoms, serum thyroxine and TRAb, thyroid ultrasound and orbital computed tomography.

The sample comprised blood. The TCR was taken from a woman younger than 35 with Graves' ophthalmopathy. This sequence joins TRBV30 and TRBJ2-1; 8 nucleotides align to TRBD1. The CDR3 is CAWSQGADNEQFF. The CDR3 nucleotides read TGTGCCTGGAGTCAGGGGGCGGACAATGAGCAGTTCTTC.